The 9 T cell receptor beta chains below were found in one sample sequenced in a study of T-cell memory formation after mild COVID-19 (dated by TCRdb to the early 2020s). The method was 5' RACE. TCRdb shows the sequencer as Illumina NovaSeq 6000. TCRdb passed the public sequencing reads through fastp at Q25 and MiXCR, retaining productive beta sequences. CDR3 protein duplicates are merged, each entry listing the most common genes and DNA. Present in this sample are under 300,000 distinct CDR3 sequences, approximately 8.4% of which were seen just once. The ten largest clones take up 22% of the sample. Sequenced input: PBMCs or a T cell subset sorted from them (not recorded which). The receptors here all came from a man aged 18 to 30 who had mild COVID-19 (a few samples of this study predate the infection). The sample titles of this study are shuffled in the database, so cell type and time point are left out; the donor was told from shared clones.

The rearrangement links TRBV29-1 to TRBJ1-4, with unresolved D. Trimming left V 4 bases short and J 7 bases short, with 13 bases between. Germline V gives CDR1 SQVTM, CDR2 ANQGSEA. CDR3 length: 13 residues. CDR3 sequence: CSVGEKPFEKLFF. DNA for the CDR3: TGCAGCGTTGGAGAGAAACCCTTTGAAAAACTGTTTTTT.

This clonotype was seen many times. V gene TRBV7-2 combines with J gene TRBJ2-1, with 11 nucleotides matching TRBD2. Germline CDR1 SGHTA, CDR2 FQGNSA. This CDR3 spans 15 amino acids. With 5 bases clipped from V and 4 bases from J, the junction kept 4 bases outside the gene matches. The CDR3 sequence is CASSPSGGPYNEQFF. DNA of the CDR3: TGTGCCAGCAGCCCTAGCGGGGGGCCTTACAATGAGCAGTTCTTC. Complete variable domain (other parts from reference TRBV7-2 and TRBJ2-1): GAGVSQSPSNKVTEKGKDVELRCDPISGHTALYWYRQSLGQGLEFLIYFQGNSAPDKSGLPSDRFSAERTGGSVSTLTIQRTQQEDSAVYLCASSPSGGPYNEQFFGPGTRLTVL.

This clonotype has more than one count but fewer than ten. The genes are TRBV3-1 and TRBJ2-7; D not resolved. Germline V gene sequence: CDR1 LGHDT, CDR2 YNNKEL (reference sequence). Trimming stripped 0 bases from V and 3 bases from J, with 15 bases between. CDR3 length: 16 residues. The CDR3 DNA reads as TGTGCCAGCAGCCAAGAGACGCGGAGATTAAGCTACGAGCAGTACTTC. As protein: CASSQETRRLSYEQYF.

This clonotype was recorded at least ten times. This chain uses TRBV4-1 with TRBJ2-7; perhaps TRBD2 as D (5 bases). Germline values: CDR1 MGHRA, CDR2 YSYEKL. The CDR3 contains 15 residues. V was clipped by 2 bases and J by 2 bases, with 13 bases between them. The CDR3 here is CASSQRGSGPYEQYF. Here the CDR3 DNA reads TGCGCCAGCAGCCAAAGAGGGTCCGGGCCCTACGAGCAGTACTTC.

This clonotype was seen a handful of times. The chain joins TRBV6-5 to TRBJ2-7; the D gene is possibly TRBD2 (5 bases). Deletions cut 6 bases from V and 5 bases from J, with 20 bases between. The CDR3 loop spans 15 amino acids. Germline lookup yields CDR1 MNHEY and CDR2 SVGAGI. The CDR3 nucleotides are TGTGCCAGCAGCCTTACGGGAACATTGTCAGACGAGCAGTACGTC. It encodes CASSLTGTLSDEQYV.

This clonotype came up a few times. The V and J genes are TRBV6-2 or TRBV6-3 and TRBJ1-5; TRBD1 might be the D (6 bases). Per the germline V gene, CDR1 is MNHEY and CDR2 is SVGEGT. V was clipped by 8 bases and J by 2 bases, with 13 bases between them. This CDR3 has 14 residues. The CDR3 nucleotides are TGTGCCAGCTCCAGGGGATTAGGCAATCAGCCCCAGCATTTT. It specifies CASSRGLGNQPQHF.

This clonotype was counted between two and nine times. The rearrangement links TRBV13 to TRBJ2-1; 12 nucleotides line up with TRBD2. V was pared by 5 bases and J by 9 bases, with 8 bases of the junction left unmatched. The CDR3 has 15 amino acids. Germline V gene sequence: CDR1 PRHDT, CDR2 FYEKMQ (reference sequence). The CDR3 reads CASSPSGGAVTEQFF. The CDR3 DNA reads TGTGCCAGCAGCCCTAGCGGGGGGGCCGTTACTGAGCAGTTCTTC.

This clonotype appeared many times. The CDR3 bases are TGCGCCAGCAGCTTGGGGGGGCCCACAGATACGCAGTATTTT. Translation: CASSLGGPTDTQYF. The rearrangement joins TRBV5-1 to TRBJ2-3; tentatively, D is TRBD1 (6 bases). V was clipped by 0 bases and J by 2 bases, with 7 bases between them. The CDR3 is 14 residues long. Per germline, CDR1 SGHRS and CDR2 YFSETQ.

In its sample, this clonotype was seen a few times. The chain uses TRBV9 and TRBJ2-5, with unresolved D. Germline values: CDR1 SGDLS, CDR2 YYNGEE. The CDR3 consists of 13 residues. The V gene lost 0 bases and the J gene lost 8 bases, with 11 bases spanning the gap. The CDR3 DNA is TGTGCCAGCAGCGTAGGCTCGACGTTCACCCAGTACTTC. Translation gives CASSVGSTFTQYF.